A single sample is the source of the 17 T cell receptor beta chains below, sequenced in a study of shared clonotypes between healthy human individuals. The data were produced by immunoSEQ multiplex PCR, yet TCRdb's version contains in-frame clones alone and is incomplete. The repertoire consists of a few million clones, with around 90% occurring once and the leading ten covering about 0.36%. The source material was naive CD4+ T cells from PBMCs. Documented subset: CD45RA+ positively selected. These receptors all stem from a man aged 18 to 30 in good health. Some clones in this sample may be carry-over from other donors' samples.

CDR3 protein: CASSWGGRTDTQYF. The CDR3 nucleotides are TGCGCCAGCAGCTGGGGCGGGAGAACAGATACGCAGTATTTT. This chain links TRBV5-1 with TRBJ2-3; 7 positions agree with TRBD2. V shed 3 bases, J shed 3 bases, and the junction held 4 bases outside the gene matches. Germline loops: CDR1 SGHRS, CDR2 YFSETQ. The CDR3 runs 14 residues.

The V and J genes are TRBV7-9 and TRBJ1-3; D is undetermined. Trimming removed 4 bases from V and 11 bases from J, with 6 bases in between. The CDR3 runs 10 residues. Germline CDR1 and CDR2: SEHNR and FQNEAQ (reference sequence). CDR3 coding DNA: TGTGCCAGCAGCTCACTTTCCATATATTTT. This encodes CASSSLSIYF.

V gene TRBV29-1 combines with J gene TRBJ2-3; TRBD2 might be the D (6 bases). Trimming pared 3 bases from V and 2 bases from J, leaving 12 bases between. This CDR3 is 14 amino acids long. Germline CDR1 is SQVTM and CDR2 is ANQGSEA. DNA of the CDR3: TGCAGCGTTGAGGCTAGCGCGTCCACAGATACGCAGTATTTT. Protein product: CSVEASASTDTQYF.

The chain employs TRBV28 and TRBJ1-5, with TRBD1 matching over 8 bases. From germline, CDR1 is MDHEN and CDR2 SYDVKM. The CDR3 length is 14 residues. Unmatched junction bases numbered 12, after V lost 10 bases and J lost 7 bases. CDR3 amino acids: CATARTGIGQPQHF. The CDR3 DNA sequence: TGTGCCACAGCACGGACAGGGATAGGGCAGCCCCAGCATTTT.

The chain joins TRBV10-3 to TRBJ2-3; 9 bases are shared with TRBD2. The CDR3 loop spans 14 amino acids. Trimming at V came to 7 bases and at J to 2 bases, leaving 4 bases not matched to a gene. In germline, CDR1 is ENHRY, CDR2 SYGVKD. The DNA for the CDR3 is TGTGCCATCAATCTAGCGGGGTCCACAGATACGCAGTATTTT. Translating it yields CAINLAGSTDTQYF.

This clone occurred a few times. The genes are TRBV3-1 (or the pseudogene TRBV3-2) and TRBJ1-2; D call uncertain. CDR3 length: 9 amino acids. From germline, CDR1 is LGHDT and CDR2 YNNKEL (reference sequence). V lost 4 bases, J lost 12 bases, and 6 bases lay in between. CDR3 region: CASSLPHTF. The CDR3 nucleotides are TGTGCCAGCAGCCTGCCGCACACCTTC.

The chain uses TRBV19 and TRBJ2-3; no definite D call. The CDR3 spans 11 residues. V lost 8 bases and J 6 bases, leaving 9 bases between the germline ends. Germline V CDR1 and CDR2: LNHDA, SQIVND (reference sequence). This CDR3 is CASGPRDTQYF. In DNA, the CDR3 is TGTGCCAGTGGCCCCCGGGATACGCAGTATTTT.

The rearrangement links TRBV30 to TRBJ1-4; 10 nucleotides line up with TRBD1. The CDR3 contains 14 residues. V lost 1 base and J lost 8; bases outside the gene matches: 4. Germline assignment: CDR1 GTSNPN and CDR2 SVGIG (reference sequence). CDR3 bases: TGTGCCTGGAGTGCGGGACAGGGGCGGGAAAAACTGTTTTTT. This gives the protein CAWSAGQGREKLFF. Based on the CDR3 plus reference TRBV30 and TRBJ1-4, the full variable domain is SQTIHQWPATLVQPVGSPLSLECTVEGTSNPNLYWYRQAAGRGLQLLFYSVGIGQISSEVPQNLSASRPQDRQFILSSKKLLLSDSGFYLCAWSAGQGREKLFFGSGTQLSVL.

This CDR3 is CASSAPGPGEETQYF. CDR3 DNA sequence: TGTGCCAGCAGTGCTCCGGGACCCGGCGAAGAGACCCAGTACTTC. J is TRBJ2-5 and V is TRBV28; D may match TRBD1 or TRBD2 (5 bases each). This CDR3 has 15 amino acids. The V gene's germline CDR1 is MDHEN and CDR2 SYDVKM. Deletions cut 5 bases from V and 3 bases from J, with 16 bases between.

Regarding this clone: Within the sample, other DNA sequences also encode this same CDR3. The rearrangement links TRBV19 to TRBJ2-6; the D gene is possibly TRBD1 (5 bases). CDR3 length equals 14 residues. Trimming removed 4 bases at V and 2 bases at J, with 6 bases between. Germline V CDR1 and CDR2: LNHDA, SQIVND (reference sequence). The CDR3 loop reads CASSTGTGANVLTF. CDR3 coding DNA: TGTGCCAGTAGTACAGGGACTGGGGCCAACGTCCTGACTTTC. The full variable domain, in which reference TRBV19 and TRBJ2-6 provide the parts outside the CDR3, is DGGITQSPKYLFRKEGQNVTLSCEQNLNHDAMYWYRQDPGQGLRLIYYSQIVNDFQKGDIAEGYSVSREKKESFPLTVTSAQKNPTAFYLCASSTGTGANVLTFGAGSRLTVL.

CDR3 DNA: TGTGCCAGCAGATTAGCGGGAGGGAGCTACAATGAGCAGTTCTTC. As protein: CASRLAGGSYNEQFF. The V gene is TRBV14, the J gene TRBJ2-1; 11 bases are a match to TRBD2. V dropped 6 bases and J dropped 3; count of bases not matched to a gene: 4. The CDR3 is 15 residues long. Per germline, CDR1 SGHDN and CDR2 FVKESK.

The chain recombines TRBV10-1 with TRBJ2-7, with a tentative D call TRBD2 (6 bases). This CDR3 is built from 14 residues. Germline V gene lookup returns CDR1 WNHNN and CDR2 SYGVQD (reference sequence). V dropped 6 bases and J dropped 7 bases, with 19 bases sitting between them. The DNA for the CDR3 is TGCGCCAGCAGCCAAGGGGACTCTCTCGGGGAGCAGTACTTC. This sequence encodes CASSQGDSLGEQYF.

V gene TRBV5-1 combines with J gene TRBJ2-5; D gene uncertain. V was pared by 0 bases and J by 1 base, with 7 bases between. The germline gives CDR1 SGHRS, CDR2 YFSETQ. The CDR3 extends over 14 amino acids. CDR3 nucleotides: TGCGCCAGCAGCTTGGAGGCTATCCAAGAGACCCAGTACTTC. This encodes CASSLEAIQETQYF. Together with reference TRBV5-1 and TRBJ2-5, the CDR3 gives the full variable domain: KAGVTQTPRYLIKTRGQQVTLSCSPISGHRSVSWYQQTPGQGLQFLFEYFSETQRNKGNFPGRFSGRQFSNSRSEMNVSTLELGDSALYLCASSLEAIQETQYFGPGTRLLVL.

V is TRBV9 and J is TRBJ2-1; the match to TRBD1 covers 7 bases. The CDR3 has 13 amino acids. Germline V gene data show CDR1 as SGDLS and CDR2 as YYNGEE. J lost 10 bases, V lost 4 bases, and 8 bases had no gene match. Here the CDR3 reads CASSPRDRQEQFF. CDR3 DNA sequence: TGTGCCAGCAGCCCTCGGGACAGACAGGAGCAGTTCTTC.

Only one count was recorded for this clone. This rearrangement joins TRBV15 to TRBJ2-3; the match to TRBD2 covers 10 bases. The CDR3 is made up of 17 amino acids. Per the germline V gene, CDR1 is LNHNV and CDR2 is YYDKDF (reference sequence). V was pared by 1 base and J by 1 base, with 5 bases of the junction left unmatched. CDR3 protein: CATSRVSLAGGTDTQYF. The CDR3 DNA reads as TGTGCCACCAGCAGAGTTTCGCTAGCGGGAGGCACAGATACGCAGTATTTT. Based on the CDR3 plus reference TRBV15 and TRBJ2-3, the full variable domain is DAMVIQNPRYQVTQFGKPVTLSCSQTLNHNVMYWYQQKSSQAPKLLFHYYDKDFNNEADTPDNFQSRRPNTSFCFLDIRSPGLGDTAMYLCATSRVSLAGGTDTQYFGPGTRLTVL.

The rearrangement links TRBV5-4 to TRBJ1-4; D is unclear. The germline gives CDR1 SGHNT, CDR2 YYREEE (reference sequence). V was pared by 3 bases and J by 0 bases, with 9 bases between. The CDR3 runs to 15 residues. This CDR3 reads CASSSDGATNEKLFF. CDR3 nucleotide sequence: TGTGCCAGCAGCTCGGACGGTGCAACTAATGAAAAACTGTTTTTT. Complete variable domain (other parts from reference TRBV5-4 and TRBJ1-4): ETGVTQSPTHLIKTRGQQVTLRCSSQSGHNTVSWYQQALGQGPQFIFQYYREEENGRGNFPPRFSGLQFPNYSSELNVNALELDDSALYLCASSSDGATNEKLFFGSGTQLSVL.

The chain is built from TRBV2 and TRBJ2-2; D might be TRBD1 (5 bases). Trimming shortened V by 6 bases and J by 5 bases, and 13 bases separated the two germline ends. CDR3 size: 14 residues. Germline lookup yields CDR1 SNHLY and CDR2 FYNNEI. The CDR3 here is CASRDTSWTGELFF. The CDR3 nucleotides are TGTGCCAGCAGGGACACTTCATGGACCGGGGAGCTGTTTTTT.